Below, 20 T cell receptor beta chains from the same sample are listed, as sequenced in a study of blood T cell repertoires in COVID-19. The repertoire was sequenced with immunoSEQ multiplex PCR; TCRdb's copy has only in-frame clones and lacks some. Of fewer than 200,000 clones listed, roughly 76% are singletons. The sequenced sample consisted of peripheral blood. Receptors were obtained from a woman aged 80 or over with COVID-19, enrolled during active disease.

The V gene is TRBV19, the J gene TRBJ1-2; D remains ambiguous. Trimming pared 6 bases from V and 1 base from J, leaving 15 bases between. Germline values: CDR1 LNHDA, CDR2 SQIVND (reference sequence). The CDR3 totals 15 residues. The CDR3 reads CASRVFGSDNYGYTF. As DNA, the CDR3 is TGTGCCAGTAGGGTCTTCGGGTCTGATAACTATGGCTACACCTTC. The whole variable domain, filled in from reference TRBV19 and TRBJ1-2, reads DGGITQSPKYLFRKEGQNVTLSCEQNLNHDAMYWYRQDPGQGLRLIYYSQIVNDFQKGDIAEGYSVSREKKESFPLTVTSAQKNPTAFYLCASRVFGSDNYGYTFGSGTRLTVV.

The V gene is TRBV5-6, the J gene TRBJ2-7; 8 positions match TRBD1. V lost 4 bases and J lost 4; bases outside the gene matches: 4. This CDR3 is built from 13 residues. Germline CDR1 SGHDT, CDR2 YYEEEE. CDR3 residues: CASSRQGRYEQYF. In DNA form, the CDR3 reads TGTGCCAGCAGCAGACAGGGGAGGTACGAGCAGTACTTC.

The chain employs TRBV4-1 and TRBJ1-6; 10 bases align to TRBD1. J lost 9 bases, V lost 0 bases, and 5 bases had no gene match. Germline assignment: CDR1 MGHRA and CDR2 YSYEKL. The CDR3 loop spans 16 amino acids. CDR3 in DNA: TGCGCCAGCAGCCAAGATTGGAGGGACAGGGGTTCACCCCTCCACTTT. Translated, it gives CASSQDWRDRGSPLHF.

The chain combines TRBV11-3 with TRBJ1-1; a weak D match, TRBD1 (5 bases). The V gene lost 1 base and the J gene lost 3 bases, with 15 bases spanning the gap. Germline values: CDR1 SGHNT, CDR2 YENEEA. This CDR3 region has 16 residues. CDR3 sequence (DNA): TGTGCCAGCAGCTTAGGTCGGGGGATAAGCGACACTGAAGCTTTCTTT. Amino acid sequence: CASSLGRGISDTEAFF.

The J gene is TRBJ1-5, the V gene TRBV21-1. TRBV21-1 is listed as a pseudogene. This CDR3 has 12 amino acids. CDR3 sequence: CASSNEGQPQHF. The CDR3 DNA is TGTGCCAGCAGCAACGAGGGTCAGCCCCAGCATTTT.

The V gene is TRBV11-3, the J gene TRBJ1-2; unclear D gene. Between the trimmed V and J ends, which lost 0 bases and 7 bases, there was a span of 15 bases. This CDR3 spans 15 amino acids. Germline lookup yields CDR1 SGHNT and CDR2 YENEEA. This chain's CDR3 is CASSLDPPPSGGYTF. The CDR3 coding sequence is TGTGCCAGCAGCTTAGATCCCCCCCCCTCGGGTGGCTACACCTTC. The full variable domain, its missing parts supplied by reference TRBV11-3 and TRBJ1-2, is EAGVVQSPRYKIIEKKQPVAFWCNPISGHNTLYWYLQNLGQGPELLIRYENEEAVDDSQLPKDRFSAERLKGVDSTLKIQPAELGDSAVYLCASSLDPPPSGGYTFGSGTRLTVV.

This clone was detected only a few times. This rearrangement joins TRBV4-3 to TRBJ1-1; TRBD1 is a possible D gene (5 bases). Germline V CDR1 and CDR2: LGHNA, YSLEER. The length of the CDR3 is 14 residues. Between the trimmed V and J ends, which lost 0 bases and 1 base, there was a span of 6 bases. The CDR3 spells CASSQEGGNTEAFF. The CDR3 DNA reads TGCGCCAGCAGCCAAGAGGGGGGGAACACTGAAGCTTTCTTT.

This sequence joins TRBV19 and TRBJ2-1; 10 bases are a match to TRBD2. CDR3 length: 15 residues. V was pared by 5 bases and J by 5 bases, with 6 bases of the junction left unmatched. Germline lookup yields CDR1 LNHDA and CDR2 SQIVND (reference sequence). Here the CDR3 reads CASSAIAGGHNEQFF. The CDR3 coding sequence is TGTGCCAGTAGTGCCATAGCGGGGGGACACAATGAGCAGTTCTTC.

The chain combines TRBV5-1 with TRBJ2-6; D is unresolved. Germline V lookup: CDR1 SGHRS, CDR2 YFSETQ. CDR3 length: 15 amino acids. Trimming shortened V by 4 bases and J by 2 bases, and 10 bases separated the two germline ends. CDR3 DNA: TGCGCCAGCAGCCCTCACAAAGCTGGGGCCAACGTCCTGACTTTC. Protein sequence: CASSPHKAGANVLTF.

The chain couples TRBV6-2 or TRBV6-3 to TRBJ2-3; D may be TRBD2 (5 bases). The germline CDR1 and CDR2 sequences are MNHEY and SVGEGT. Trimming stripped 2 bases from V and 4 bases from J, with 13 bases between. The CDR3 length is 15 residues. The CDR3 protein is CASSYAGGYSDTQYF. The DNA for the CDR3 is TGTGCCAGCAGTTACGCGGGCGGGTATTCAGATACGCAGTATTTT.

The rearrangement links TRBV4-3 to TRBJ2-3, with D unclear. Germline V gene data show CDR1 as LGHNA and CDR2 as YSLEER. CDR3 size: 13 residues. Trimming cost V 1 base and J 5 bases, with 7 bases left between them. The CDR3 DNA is TGCGCCAGCAGCCAAGGCCTCGGAGATACGCAGTATTTT. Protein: CASSQGLGDTQYF.

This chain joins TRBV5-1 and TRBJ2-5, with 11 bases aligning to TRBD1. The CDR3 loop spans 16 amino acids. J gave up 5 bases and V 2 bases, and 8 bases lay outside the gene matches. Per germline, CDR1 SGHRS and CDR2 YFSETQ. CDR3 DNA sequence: TGCGCCAGCAGCTTAACAGGGACAGGGGGTTGGGAGACCCAGTACTTC. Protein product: CASSLTGTGGWETQYF.

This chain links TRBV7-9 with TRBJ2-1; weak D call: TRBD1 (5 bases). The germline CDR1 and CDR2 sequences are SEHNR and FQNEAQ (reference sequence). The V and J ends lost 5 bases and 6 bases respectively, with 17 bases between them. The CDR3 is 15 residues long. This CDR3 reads CASSRGIGVGNEQFF. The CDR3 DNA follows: TGTGCCAGCAGCAGAGGAATAGGGGTGGGCAATGAGCAGTTCTTC.

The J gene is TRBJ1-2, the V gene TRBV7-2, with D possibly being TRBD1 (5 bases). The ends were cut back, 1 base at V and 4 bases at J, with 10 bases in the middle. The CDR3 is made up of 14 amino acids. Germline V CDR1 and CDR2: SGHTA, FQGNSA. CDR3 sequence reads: CASSLDRNLYGYTF. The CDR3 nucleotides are TGTGCCAGCAGCTTAGACAGGAACCTCTATGGCTACACCTTC.

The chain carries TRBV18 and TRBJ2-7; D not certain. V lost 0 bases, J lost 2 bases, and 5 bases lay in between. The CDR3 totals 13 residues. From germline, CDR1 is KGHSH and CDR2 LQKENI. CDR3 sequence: CASSPPEPYEQYF. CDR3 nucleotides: TGTGCCAGCTCACCACCGGAGCCCTACGAGCAGTACTTC.

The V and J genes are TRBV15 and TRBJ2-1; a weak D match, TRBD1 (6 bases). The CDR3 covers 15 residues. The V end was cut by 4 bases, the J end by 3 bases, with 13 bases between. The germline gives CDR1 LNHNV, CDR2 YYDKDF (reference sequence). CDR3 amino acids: CATSNRQGSYNEQFF. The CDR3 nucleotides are TGTGCCACCAGCAACCGTCAGGGGAGCTACAATGAGCAGTTCTTC.

The CDR3 sequence is CASSPTSGRDEQYF. CDR3 in DNA: TGTGCCAGCTCCCCGACTAGCGGGAGGGACGAGCAGTACTTC. The V call is TRBV18, the J call TRBJ2-7; 14 nucleotides match TRBD2. CDR3 length: 14 residues. Germline trimming cut 6 bases from V and 5 bases from J; bases unmatched to any gene: 3. In germline, CDR1 is KGHSH, CDR2 LQKENI. Full variable domain (remainder filled in from reference TRBV18 and TRBJ2-7): NAGVMQNPRHLVRRRGQEARLRCSPMKGHSHVYWYRQLPEEGLKFMVYLQKENIIDESGMPKERFSAEFPKEGPSILRIQQVVRGDSAAYFCASSPTSGRDEQYFGPGTRLTVT.

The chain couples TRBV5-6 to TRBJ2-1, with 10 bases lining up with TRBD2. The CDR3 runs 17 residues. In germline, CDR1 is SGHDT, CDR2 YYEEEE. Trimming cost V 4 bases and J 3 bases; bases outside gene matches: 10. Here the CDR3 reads CASSPSSGSGRYNEQFF. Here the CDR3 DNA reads TGTGCCAGCAGCCCATCTAGCGGGAGTGGACGCTACAATGAGCAGTTCTTC. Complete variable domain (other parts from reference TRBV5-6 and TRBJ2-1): DAGVTQSPTHLIKTRGQQVTLRCSPKSGHDTVSWYQQALGQGPQFIFQYYEEEERQRGNFPDRFSGHQFPNYSSELNVNALLLGDSALYLCASSPSSGSGRYNEQFFGPGTRLTVL.

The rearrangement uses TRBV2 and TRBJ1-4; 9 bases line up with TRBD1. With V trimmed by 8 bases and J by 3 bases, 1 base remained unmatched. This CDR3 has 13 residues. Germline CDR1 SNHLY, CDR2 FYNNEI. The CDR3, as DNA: TGTGCCAGCCACAGGGGGCCTAATGAAAAACTGTTTTTT. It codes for CASHRGPNEKLFF. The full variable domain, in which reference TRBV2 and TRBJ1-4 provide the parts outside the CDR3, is EPEVTQTPSHQVTQMGQEVILRCVPISNHLYFYWYRQILGQKVEFLVSFYNNEISEKSEIFDDQFSVERPDGSNFTLKIRSTKLEDSAMYFCASHRGPNEKLFFGSGTQLSVL.

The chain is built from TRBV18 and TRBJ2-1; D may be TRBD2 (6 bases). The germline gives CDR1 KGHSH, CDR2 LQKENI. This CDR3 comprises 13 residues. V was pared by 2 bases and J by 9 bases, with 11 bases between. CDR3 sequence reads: CASSPLEGGEQFF. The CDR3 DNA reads TGTGCCAGCTCACCATTGGAGGGAGGTGAGCAGTTCTTC.